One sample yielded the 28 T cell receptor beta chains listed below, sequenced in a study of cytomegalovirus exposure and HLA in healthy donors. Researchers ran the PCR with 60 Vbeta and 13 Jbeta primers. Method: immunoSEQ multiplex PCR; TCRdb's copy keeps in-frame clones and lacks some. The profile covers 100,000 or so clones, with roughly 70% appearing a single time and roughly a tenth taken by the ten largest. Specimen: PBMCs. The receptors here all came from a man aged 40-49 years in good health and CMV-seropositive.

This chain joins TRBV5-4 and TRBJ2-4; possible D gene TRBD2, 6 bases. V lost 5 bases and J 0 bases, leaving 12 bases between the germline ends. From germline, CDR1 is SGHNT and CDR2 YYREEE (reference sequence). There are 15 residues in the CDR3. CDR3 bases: TGTGCCAGCAGTCTACTGGGACTAGCCAAAAACATTCAGTACTTC. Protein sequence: CASSLLGLAKNIQYF. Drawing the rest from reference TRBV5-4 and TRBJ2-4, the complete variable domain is ETGVTQSPTHLIKTRGQQVTLRCSSQSGHNTVSWYQQALGQGPQFIFQYYREEENGRGNFPPRFSGLQFPNYSSELNVNALELDDSALYLCASSLLGLAKNIQYFGAGTRLSVL.

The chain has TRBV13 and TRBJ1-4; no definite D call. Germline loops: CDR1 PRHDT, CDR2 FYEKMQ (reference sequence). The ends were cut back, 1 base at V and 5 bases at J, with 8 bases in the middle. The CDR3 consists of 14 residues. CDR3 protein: CASSLDRENEKLFF. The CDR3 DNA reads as TGTGCCAGCAGCTTAGATCGGGAGAATGAAAAACTGTTTTTT. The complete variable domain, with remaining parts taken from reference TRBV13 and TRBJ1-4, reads AAGVIQSPRHLIKEKRETATLKCYPIPRHDTVYWYQQGPGQDPQFLISFYEKMQSDKGSIPDRFSAQQFSDYHSELNMSSLELGDSALYFCASSLDRENEKLFFGSGTQLSVL.

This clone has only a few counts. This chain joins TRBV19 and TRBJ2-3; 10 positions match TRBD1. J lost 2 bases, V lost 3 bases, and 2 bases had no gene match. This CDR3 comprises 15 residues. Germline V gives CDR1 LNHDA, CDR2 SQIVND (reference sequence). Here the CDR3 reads CASSIGQGVTDTQYF. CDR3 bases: TGTGCCAGTAGTATTGGACAGGGGGTCACAGATACGCAGTATTTT.

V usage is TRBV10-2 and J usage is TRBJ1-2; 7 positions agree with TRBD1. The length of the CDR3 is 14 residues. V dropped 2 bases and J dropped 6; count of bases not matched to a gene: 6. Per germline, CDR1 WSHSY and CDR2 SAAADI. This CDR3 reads CASSEALTGDGYTF. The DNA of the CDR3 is TGCGCCAGCAGTGAGGCCCTAACAGGGGATGGCTACACCTTC.

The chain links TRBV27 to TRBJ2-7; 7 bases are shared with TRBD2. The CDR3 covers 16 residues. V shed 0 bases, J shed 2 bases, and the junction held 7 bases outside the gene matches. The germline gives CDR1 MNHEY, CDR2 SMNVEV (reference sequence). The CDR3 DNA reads TGTGCCAGCAGTTTATCCCCACTAGCGTCTACCTACGAGCAGTACTTC. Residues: CASSLSPLASTYEQYF.

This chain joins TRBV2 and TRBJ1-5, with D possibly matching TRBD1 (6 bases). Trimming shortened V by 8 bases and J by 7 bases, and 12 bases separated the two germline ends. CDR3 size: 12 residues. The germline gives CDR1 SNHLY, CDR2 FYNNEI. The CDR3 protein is CASDQGNQPQHF. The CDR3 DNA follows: TGTGCCAGCGACCAGGGGAACCAGCCCCAGCATTTT.

The CDR3 region has the DNA TGTGCCAGCAGGACCCGGGACACCACCTACGAGCAGTACGTC. It codes for CASRTRDTTYEQYV. The chain uses TRBV6-1 and TRBJ2-7; a weak D match, TRBD1 (6 bases). Germline V CDR1 and CDR2: MNHNS, SASEGT. The CDR3 consists of 14 residues. V shed 6 bases and J shed 2 bases, with 14 bases lying between them.

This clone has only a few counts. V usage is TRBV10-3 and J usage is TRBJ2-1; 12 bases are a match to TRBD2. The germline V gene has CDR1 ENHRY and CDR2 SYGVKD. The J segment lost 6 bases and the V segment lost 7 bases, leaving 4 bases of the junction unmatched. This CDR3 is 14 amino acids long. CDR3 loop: CAIKLGLAGNEQFF. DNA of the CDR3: TGTGCCATCAAATTGGGACTAGCGGGCAATGAGCAGTTCTTC.

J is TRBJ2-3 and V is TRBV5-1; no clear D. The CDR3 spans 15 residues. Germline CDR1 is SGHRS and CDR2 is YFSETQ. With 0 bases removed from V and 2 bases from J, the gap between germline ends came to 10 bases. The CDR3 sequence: CASSLGGPNTDTQYF. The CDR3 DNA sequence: TGCGCCAGCAGCTTGGGAGGCCCTAACACAGATACGCAGTATTTT.

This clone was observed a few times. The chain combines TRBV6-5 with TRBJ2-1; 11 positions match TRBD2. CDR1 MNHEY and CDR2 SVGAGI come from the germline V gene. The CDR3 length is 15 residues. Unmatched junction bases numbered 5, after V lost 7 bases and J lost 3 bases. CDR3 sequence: CASTTLAGGYNEQFF. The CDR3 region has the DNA TGTGCCAGCACCACCCTAGCGGGAGGCTACAATGAGCAGTTCTTC.

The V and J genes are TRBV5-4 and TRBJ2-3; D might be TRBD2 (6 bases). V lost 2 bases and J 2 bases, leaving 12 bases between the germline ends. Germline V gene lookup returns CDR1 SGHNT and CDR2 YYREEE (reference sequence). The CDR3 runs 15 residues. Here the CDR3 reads CASSLSLANTDTQYF. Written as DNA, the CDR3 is TGTGCCAGCAGCTTAAGTCTAGCGAACACAGATACGCAGTATTTT.

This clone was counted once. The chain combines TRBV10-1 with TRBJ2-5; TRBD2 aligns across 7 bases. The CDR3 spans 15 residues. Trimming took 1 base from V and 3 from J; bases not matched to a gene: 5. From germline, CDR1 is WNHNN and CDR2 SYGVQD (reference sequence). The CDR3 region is CASSEFSGFEETQYF. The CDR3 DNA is TGCGCCAGCAGTGAGTTTAGCGGGTTCGAAGAGACCCAGTACTTC.

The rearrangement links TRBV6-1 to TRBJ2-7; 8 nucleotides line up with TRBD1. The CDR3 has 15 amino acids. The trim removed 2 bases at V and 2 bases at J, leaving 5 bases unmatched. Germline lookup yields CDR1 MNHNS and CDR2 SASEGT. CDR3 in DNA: TGTGCCAGCAGTGAATGGGGACAGGCGCCCTACGAGCAGTACTTC. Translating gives CASSEWGQAPYEQYF.

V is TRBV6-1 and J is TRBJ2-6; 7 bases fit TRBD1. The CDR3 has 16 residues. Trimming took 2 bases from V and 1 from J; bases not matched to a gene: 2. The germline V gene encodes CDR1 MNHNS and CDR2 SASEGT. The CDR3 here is CASSETGVSGANVLTF. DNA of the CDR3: TGTGCCAGCAGTGAAACAGGGGTGTCTGGGGCCAACGTCCTGACTTTC.

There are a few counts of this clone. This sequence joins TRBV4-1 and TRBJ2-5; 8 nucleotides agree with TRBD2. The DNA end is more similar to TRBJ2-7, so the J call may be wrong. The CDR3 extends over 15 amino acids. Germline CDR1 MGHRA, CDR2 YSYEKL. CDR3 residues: CASSQVKRELNEQYF. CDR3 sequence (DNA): TGCGCCAGCAGCCAAGTTAAGCGGGAGTTGAACGAGCAGTACTTC.

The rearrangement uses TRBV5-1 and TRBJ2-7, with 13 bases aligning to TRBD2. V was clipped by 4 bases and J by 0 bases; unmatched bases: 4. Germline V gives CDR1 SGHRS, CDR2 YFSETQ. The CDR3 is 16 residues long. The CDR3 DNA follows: TGCGCCAGCAGCCCGGGACTAGCGGGGACCTCCTACGAGCAGTACTTC. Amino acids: CASSPGLAGTSYEQYF.

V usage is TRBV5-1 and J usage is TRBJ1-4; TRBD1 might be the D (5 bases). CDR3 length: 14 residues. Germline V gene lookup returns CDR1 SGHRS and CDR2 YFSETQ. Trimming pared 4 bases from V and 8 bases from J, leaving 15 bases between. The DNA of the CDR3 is TGCGCCAGCAGCCTACGGCCGGGGGACGAAAAACTGTTTTTT. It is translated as CASSLRPGDEKLFF.

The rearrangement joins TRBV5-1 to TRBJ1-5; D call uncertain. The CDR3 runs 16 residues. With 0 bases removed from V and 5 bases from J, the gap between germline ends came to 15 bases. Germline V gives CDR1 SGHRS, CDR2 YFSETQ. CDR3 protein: CASSLAAPVEYQPQHF. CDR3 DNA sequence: TGCGCCAGCAGCTTGGCGGCCCCGGTGGAGTATCAGCCCCAGCATTTT.

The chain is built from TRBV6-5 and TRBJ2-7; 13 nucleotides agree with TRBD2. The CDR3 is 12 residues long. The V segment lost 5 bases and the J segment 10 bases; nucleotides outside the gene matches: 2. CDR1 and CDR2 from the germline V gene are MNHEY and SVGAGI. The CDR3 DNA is TGTGCCAGCAGTGGGGGACTAGCGGGACAGTACTTC. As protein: CASSGGLAGQYF.

In DNA, the CDR3 is TGTGCCTGGTCACAGGGGGCCATCTACGAGCAGTACTTC. Amino acid sequence: CAWSQGAIYEQYF. This sequence joins TRBV30 and TRBJ2-7; 9 bases fit TRBD1. The germline gives CDR1 GTSNPN, CDR2 SVGIG (reference sequence). This CDR3 comprises 13 residues. Trimming at V came to 5 bases and at J to 3 bases, leaving 5 bases not matched to a gene.

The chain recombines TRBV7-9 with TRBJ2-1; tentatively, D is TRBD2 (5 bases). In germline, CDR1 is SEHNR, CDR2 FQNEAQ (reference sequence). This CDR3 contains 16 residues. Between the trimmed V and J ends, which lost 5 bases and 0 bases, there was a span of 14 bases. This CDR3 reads CASSTLSGSSYNEQFF. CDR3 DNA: TGTGCCAGCAGCACATTGAGCGGTAGCTCCTACAATGAGCAGTTCTTC. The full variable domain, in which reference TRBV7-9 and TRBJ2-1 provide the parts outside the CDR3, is DTGVSQNPRHKITKRGQNVTFRCDPISEHNRLYWYRQTLGQGPEFLTYFQNEAQLEKSRLLSDRFSAERPKGSFSTLEIQRTEQGDSAMYLCASSTLSGSSYNEQFFGPGTRLTVL.

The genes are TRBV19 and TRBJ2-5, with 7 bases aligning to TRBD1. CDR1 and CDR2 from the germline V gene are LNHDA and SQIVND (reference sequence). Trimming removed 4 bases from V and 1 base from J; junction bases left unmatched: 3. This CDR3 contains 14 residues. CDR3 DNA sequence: TGTGCCAGTAGTAAGGGACAGTCCCAAGAGACCCAGTACTTC. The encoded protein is CASSKGQSQETQYF. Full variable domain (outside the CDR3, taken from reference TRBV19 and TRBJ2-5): DGGITQSPKYLFRKEGQNVTLSCEQNLNHDAMYWYRQDPGQGLRLIYYSQIVNDFQKGDIAEGYSVSREKKESFPLTVTSAQKNPTAFYLCASSKGQSQETQYFGPGTRLLVL.

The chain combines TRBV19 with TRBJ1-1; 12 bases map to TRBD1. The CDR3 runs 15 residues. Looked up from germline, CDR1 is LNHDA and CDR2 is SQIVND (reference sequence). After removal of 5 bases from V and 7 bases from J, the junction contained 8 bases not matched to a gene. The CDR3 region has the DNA TGTGCCAGTAGTCTTCCGGGACAGGGGGCGAATGAAGCTTTCTTT. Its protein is CASSLPGQGANEAFF. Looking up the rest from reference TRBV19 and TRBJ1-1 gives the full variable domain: DGGITQSPKYLFRKEGQNVTLSCEQNLNHDAMYWYRQDPGQGLRLIYYSQIVNDFQKGDIAEGYSVSREKKESFPLTVTSAQKNPTAFYLCASSLPGQGANEAFFGQGTRLTVV.

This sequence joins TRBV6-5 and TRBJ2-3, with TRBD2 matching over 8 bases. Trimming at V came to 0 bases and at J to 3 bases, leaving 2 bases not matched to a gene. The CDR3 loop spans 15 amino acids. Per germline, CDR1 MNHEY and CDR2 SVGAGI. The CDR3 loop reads CASSYSQRETDTQYF. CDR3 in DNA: TGTGCCAGCAGTTACTCCCAGCGGGAGACAGATACGCAGTATTTT.

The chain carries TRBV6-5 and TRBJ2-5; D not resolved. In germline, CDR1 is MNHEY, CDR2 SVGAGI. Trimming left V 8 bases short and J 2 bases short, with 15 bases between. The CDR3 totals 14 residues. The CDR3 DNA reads TGTGCCAGCTCCCTGTGGGCGCAACAAGAGACCCAGTACTTC. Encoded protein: CASSLWAQQETQYF.

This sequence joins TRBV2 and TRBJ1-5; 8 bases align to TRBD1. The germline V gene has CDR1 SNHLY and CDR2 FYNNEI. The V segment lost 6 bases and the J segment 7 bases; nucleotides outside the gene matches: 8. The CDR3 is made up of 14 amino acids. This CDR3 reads CASRPGQGGQPQHF. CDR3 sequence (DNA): TGTGCCAGCAGACCCGGACAGGGAGGGCAGCCCCAGCATTTT.

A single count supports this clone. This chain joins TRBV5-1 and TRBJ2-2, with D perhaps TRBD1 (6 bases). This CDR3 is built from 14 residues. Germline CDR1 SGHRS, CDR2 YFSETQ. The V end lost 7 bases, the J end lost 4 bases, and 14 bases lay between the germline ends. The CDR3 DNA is TGCGCCAGCCGAACAGGGTGGGGCACCGGGGAGCTGTTTTTT. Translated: CASRTGWGTGELFF.

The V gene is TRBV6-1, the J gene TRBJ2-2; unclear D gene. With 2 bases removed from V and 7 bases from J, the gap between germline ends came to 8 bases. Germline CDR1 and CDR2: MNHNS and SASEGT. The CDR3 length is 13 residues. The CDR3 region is CASSETTYGELFF. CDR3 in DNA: TGTGCCAGCAGTGAAACCACTTACGGGGAGCTGTTTTTT.